These 24 T cell receptor beta chains came from one sample sequenced in a study of blood T cell repertoires in COVID-19. The method was immunoSEQ multiplex PCR; TCRdb's version includes in-frame clones alone and lacks a portion of them. This sample has 95,000 to 110,000 clones, with about 90% found just once. The sample was peripheral blood. The receptor set was obtained from a woman under 40 with acute or convalescent COVID-19.

The chain uses TRBV9 and TRBJ2-3; D not resolved. Germline CDR1 and CDR2: SGDLS and YYNGEE. Deletions cut 2 bases from V and 6 bases from J, with 13 bases between. This CDR3 has 14 residues. CDR3 protein: CASSVRTYSDTQYF. For the CDR3, the DNA is TGTGCCAGCAGCGTCCGAACTTATTCGGATACGCAGTATTTT.

CDR3 in amino acids: CASSERGAYNEQFF. Here the CDR3 DNA reads TGTGCCAGCAGTGAGCGGGGGGCCTACAATGAGCAGTTCTTC. The V and J genes are TRBV7-3 and TRBJ2-1, with 9 bases fitting TRBD2. The ends lost 6 bases at V and 2 bases at J; junction bases unmatched: 2. CDR1 and CDR2 (germline): SGHTA, FQGTGA. This CDR3 region has 14 residues.

This clone showed up just once. V gene TRBV27 combines with J gene TRBJ2-1; maybe TRBD2 (6 bases). Germline CDR1 is MNHEY and CDR2 is SMNVEV (reference sequence). V was cut by 3 bases and J by 8 bases, with 17 bases left in between. The CDR3 has 15 residues. The CDR3 loop reads CASSLGTAPRDEQFF. The CDR3 nucleotides are TGTGCCAGCAGTTTGGGGACTGCCCCTCGGGATGAGCAGTTCTTC.

The gene calls are TRBV28 and TRBJ2-2; 8 bases match TRBD1. The V gene's germline CDR1 is MDHEN and CDR2 SYDVKM. The CDR3 extends over 20 amino acids. Trimming took 3 bases from V and 2 from J; bases not matched to a gene: 17. The CDR3 bases are TGTGCCAGCAGTTTTAGAGGTAAAATACGGACAGGGCGAAACACCGGGGAGCTGTTTTTT. Translation gives CASSFRGKIRTGRNTGELFF.

J is TRBJ1-1 and V is TRBV6-2 or TRBV6-3, with 7 bases aligning to TRBD1. The CDR3 is made up of 16 amino acids. The J segment lost 3 bases and the V segment lost 0 bases, leaving 7 bases of the junction unmatched. Germline CDR1 is MNHEY and CDR2 is SVGEGT. CDR3 region: CASSYSLPGGDTEAFF. The CDR3 DNA is TGTGCCAGCAGTTACTCGTTGCCAGGGGGTGACACTGAAGCTTTCTTT.

This rearrangement joins TRBV2 to TRBJ2-3, with 9 bases that match TRBD2. From germline, CDR1 is SNHLY and CDR2 FYNNEI. This CDR3 comprises 15 residues. J was trimmed by 8 bases and V by 0 bases; bases with no gene match: 6. In nucleotides, the CDR3 is TGTGCCAGCAGTGAAGCTAGCGGGAGAACCGGTACGCAGTATTTT. This codes for CASSEASGRTGTQYF.

This chain uses TRBV29-1 with TRBJ1-1; a possible D gene is TRBD1 (6 bases). This CDR3 has 13 residues. V lost 7 bases and J lost 4, with 16 bases in between. Germline V gene lookup returns CDR1 SQVTM and CDR2 ANQGSEA. CDR3 nucleotide sequence: TGCAGCGGCGTACAGGGCGAGTTCACTGAAGCTTTCTTT. Protein: CSGVQGEFTEAFF.

The chain uses TRBV6-4 and TRBJ2-2, with D tentatively TRBD2 (5 bases). V was shortened by 7 bases and J by 1 base, with 10 bases between the two germline ends. CDR1 MRHNA and CDR2 SNTAGT come from the germline V gene. The CDR3 is 14 residues long. In DNA, the CDR3 is TGTGCCAGCAAAAAGCGGATGAACACCGGGGAGCTGTTTTTT. Translating it yields CASKKRMNTGELFF.

V gene TRBV15 combines with J gene TRBJ1-4, with D unresolved. Germline CDR1 LNHNV, CDR2 YYDKDF (reference sequence). This CDR3 comprises 13 residues. V lost 6 bases to trimming and J lost 0 bases, with 5 bases between them. Here the CDR3 DNA reads TGTGCCACCAGACAAGCAACTAATGAAAAACTGTTTTTT. It codes for CATRQATNEKLFF.

The chain links TRBV6-5 to TRBJ1-1; maybe TRBD1 (6 bases). Between the trimmed V and J ends, which lost 7 bases and 2 bases, there was a span of 17 bases. The germline CDR1 and CDR2 sequences are MNHEY and SVGAGI. CDR3 length: 15 amino acids. This CDR3 is CASNQGQETNTEAFF. The CDR3 coding sequence is TGTGCCAGCAACCAGGGGCAGGAAACAAACACTGAAGCTTTCTTT.

This clone was seen once. This chain uses TRBV10-2 with TRBJ2-7; TRBD2 might be the D (6 bases). The V and J ends lost 0 bases and 2 bases respectively, with 23 bases between them. This CDR3 contains 19 residues. CDR1 WSHSY and CDR2 SAAADI come from the germline V gene. The CDR3 sequence: CASSESGRWGEKDTYEQYF. CDR3 coding DNA: TGCGCCAGCAGTGAGTCGGGGCGTTGGGGGGAAAAAGATACCTACGAGCAGTACTTC.

V gene TRBV2 combines with J gene TRBJ2-2; D is undetermined. The ends were cut back, 5 bases at V and 4 bases at J, with 11 bases in the middle. Germline V gene sequence: CDR1 SNHLY, CDR2 FYNNEI. The CDR3 is made up of 14 amino acids. The CDR3 is CASSLIQFTGELFF. CDR3 sequence (DNA): TGTGCCAGCAGTCTGATACAGTTCACCGGGGAGCTGTTTTTT.

This chain joins TRBV18 and TRBJ2-1; 7 nucleotides align to TRBD1. This CDR3 comprises 22 residues. CDR1 and CDR2 (germline): KGHSH, LQKENI. The V segment lost 6 bases and the J segment 0 bases; nucleotides outside the gene matches: 26. CDR3 region: CASSHLAEGQPKLKSSYNEQFF. CDR3 DNA: TGTGCCAGCTCGCATCTTGCCGAGGGACAGCCAAAACTAAAGAGCTCCTACAATGAGCAGTTCTTC.

The rearrangement joins TRBV7-9 to TRBJ2-1; D may be TRBD1 (6 bases). CDR3 size: 14 residues. Trimming took 5 bases from V and 8 from J, leaving 16 bases between them. CDR1 SEHNR and CDR2 FQNEAQ come from the germline V gene (reference sequence). The chain's CDR3 is CASSPRDTIHEQFF. For the CDR3, the DNA is TGTGCCAGCAGCCCGAGGGACACCATCCATGAGCAGTTCTTC.

The chain is built from TRBV30 and TRBJ1-3; D call uncertain. CDR1 and CDR2 from the germline V gene are GTSNPN and SVGIG (reference sequence). Trimming cost V 0 bases and J 3 bases, with 3 bases left between them. CDR3 length equals 12 residues. The CDR3 nucleotides are TGTGCCTGGAGTGTCCATGGAAACACCATATATTTT. Amino acids: CAWSVHGNTIYF.

This chain uses TRBV19 with TRBJ2-1, with D tentatively TRBD2 (5 bases). The CDR3 has 13 amino acids. Per germline, CDR1 LNHDA and CDR2 SQIVND (reference sequence). V was clipped by 7 bases and J by 4 bases, with 11 bases between them. In DNA, the CDR3 is TGTGCCAGTACGGAGCGGAGATACAATGAGCAGTTCTTC. Protein product: CASTERRYNEQFF.

The rearrangement uses TRBV27 and TRBJ2-2; tentative D call: TRBD2 (5 bases). The CDR3 contains 17 residues. Germline values: CDR1 MNHEY, CDR2 SMNVEV (reference sequence). Trimming left V 0 bases short and J 5 bases short, with 16 bases between. This chain's CDR3 is CASSLSERVMDTGELFF. The DNA of the CDR3 is TGTGCCAGCAGTTTATCGGAGAGGGTCATGGATACCGGGGAGCTGTTTTTT.

The chain links TRBV10-3 to TRBJ1-2; maybe TRBD1 (5 bases). This CDR3 contains 15 residues. The V gene lost 3 bases and the J gene lost 3 bases, with 14 bases spanning the gap. CDR1 ENHRY and CDR2 SYGVKD come from the germline V gene. CDR3 nucleotide sequence: TGTGCCATCAGTGACGCGGGCGGGACCGACTATGGCTACACCTTC. This translates into CAISDAGGTDYGYTF.

The gene calls are TRBV19 and TRBJ2-1; 8 bases agree with TRBD1. V shed 0 bases, J shed 2 bases, and the junction held 6 bases outside the gene matches. This CDR3 has 17 amino acids. Germline lookup yields CDR1 LNHDA and CDR2 SQIVND (reference sequence). The CDR3 sequence: CASSIDLETGAYNEQFF. As DNA, the CDR3 is TGTGCCAGTAGTATAGATCTTGAGACAGGGGCCTACAATGAGCAGTTCTTC.

This chain uses TRBV9 with TRBJ1-6; D is possibly TRBD1 (5 bases). The ends were cut back, 3 bases at V and 0 bases at J, with 10 bases in the middle. Germline-derived CDR1 and CDR2 are SGDLS and YYNGEE. This CDR3 spans 16 amino acids. The CDR3 reads CASSDDRGSYNSPLHF. CDR3 nucleotides: TGTGCCAGCAGCGACGACAGAGGCTCCTATAATTCACCCCTCCACTTT.

The chain recombines TRBV4-1 with TRBJ1-2; D ambiguous. Trimming pared 0 bases from V and 4 bases from J, leaving 12 bases between. Per germline, CDR1 MGHRA and CDR2 YSYEKL. CDR3 length: 15 amino acids. CDR3: CASSQDLGGLYGYTF. The DNA of the CDR3 is TGCGCCAGCAGCCAAGATTTGGGCGGGCTCTATGGCTACACCTTC.

The rearrangement uses TRBV5-6 and TRBJ1-5; D might be TRBD1 (5 bases). CDR1 is SGHDT and CDR2 is YYEEEE in the germline V gene. The CDR3 runs to 15 residues. The ends were cut back, 4 bases at V and 5 bases at J, with 16 bases in the middle. The CDR3 loop reads CASSLGQGLDQPQHF. CDR3 nucleotides: TGTGCCAGCAGCCTGGGGCAGGGCTTGGATCAGCCCCAGCATTTT.

The J gene is TRBJ1-1, the V gene TRBV6-2 or TRBV6-3; 7 nucleotides line up with TRBD1. After removal of 6 bases from V and 3 bases from J, the junction contained 7 bases not matched to a gene. CDR3 length equals 14 residues. The germline CDR1 and CDR2 sequences are MNHEY and SVGEGT. CDR3 protein: CASRYRGSHTEAFF. The CDR3 nucleotides are TGTGCCAGCAGATACAGGGGAAGTCACACTGAAGCTTTCTTT.

As regards this clone: Germline is not matched at one junction end, which may reflect a read error. J is TRBJ1-1 and V is TRBV28, with 7 nucleotides matching TRBD1. CDR3 size: 12 residues. Germline V CDR1 and CDR2: MDHEN, SYDVKM. The CDR3 loop reads CASSFQPGPRGF. DNA for the CDR3: TGTGCCAGCAGTTTTCAGCCGGGACCCAGGGGGTTT.